A single sample gave rise to the 22 T cell receptor beta chains below, sequenced in a study of CD4 T cells in relation to SARS-CoV-2 and coronaviruses. Sequencing was performed with immunoSEQ multiplex PCR; in TCRdb, only in-frame clones are kept and a portion is missing. The sample has 60,000 to 80,000 clones, over 80% seen once. Unexposed donor CD4+ T cells date from about 2011-2019, before the COVID-19 pandemic. The sample was memory CD4+ T cells from PBMCs. These receptors all stem from a human donor in good health.

The J gene is TRBJ1-5, the V gene TRBV7-2, with D hard to call. The CDR3 covers 13 residues. Germline CDR1 and CDR2: SGHTA and FQGNSA. Trimming left V 3 bases short and J 1 base short, with 4 bases between. The CDR3 DNA follows: TGTGCCAGCAGCTTTGGGAGCAATCAGCCCCAGCATTTT. It translates to CASSFGSNQPQHF.

This chain links TRBV15 with TRBJ1-5, with TRBD1 identical over 8 bases. From germline, CDR1 is LNHNV and CDR2 YYDKDF (reference sequence). The length of the CDR3 is 13 residues. The V segment lost 5 bases and the J segment 12 bases; nucleotides outside the gene matches: 9. The CDR3 reads CATSGRDRSLQHF. DNA for the CDR3: TGTGCCACCAGCGGCCGGGACAGGTCTCTCCAGCATTTT.

To note about this clone: Germline is not matched at one junction end, which may reflect a read error. The chain joins TRBV4-3 to TRBJ1-5; D is uncertain. Germline CDR1 LGHNA, CDR2 YSLEER. This CDR3 is built from 14 residues. The CDR3 sequence is CASSHVVGNQLQHF. DNA of the CDR3: TGCGCCAGCAGCCATGTTGTGGGTAATCAGCTCCAGCATTTT.

The CDR3 region is CASSQDRRQGGTNEKLFF. In nucleotides, the CDR3 is TGCGCCAGCAGCCAAGATAGAAGGCAGGGTGGAACTAATGAAAAACTGTTTTTT. J is TRBJ1-4 and V is TRBV4-3; D may be TRBD1 (5 bases). The CDR3 has 18 residues. Germline V gene data show CDR1 as LGHNA and CDR2 as YSLEER. Trimming took off 0 bases at V and 1 base at J, with 15 bases between the two ends.

This chain uses TRBV2 with TRBJ2-3, with TRBD2 identical over 7 bases. Germline V lookup: CDR1 SNHLY, CDR2 FYNNEI. This CDR3 is built from 16 residues. The trim removed 4 bases at V and 4 bases at J, leaving 11 bases unmatched. The CDR3 region is CASSGRVTRGADTQYF. The CDR3 nucleotides are TGTGCCAGCAGTGGGCGGGTGACTCGGGGGGCAGATACGCAGTATTTT.

The chain joins TRBV28 to TRBJ2-3, with 9 bases identical to TRBD1. This CDR3 is 13 amino acids long. V trimming: 11 bases; J trimming: 6 bases; junction bases outside the gene matches: 9. CDR1 MDHEN and CDR2 SYDVKM come from the germline V gene. This CDR3 reads CASRTGAPDTQYF. CDR3 bases: TGTGCCTCCCGGACAGGGGCCCCGGATACGCAGTATTTT.

The table lists this clone with a count of one. The rearrangement uses TRBV9 and TRBJ2-2, with a tentative D call TRBD1 (6 bases). The CDR3 runs to 14 residues. CDR1 and CDR2 from the germline V gene are SGDLS and YYNGEE. V gave up 3 bases and J gave up 7 bases, with 13 bases separating them. This CDR3 is CASSGGQSFGELFF. The CDR3 nucleotides are TGTGCCAGCAGCGGGGGACAATCCTTCGGGGAGCTGTTTTTT.

V is TRBV5-1 and J is TRBJ1-1; D uncertain. The V end lost 4 bases, the J end lost 2 bases, and 15 bases lay between the germline ends. CDR1 and CDR2 (germline): SGHRS, YFSETQ. This CDR3 spans 15 amino acids. The CDR3 DNA follows: TGCGCCAGCAGCCTCATCGGACGGCTAAACACTGAAGCTTTCTTT. It is translated as CASSLIGRLNTEAFF.

The V call is TRBV2, the J call TRBJ2-1, with 12 bases aligning to TRBD2. V was clipped by 3 bases and J by 5 bases; unmatched bases: 2. This CDR3 comprises 15 residues. The V gene's germline CDR1 is SNHLY and CDR2 FYNNEI. Here the CDR3 reads CASSELAGGNNEQFF. The DNA of the CDR3 is TGTGCCAGCAGTGAGCTAGCGGGAGGGAACAATGAGCAGTTCTTC. The complete variable domain, with remaining parts taken from reference TRBV2 and TRBJ2-1, reads EPEVTQTPSHQVTQMGQEVILRCVPISNHLYFYWYRQILGQKVEFLVSFYNNEISEKSEIFDDQFSVERPDGSNFTLKIRSTKLEDSAMYFCASSELAGGNNEQFFGPGTRLTVL.

CDR3: CASSLPPWGSPYGYTF. The CDR3 DNA is TGTGCCAGCAGCTTGCCCCCGTGGGGCAGCCCATATGGCTACACCTTC. The chain couples TRBV5-5 to TRBJ1-2; D is perhaps TRBD1 (5 bases). The CDR3 is 16 residues long. The V gene's germline CDR1 is SGHKS and CDR2 YYEKEE (reference sequence). With 1 base removed from V and 5 bases from J, the gap between germline ends came to 18 bases.

This chain uses TRBV6-5 with TRBJ1-4, with 10 bases lining up with TRBD1. Trimming removed 4 bases from V and 8 bases from J; junction bases left unmatched: 10. Per germline, CDR1 MNHEY and CDR2 SVGAGI. CDR3 length: 16 amino acids. The CDR3 DNA is TGTGCCAGCAGTTCCGACCGACAGGGGGCTTGGGAAAAACTGTTTTTT. Translating gives CASSSDRQGAWEKLFF.

The chain employs TRBV19 and TRBJ1-5; possibly TRBD1 for D (6 bases). The V and J ends lost 2 bases and 4 bases respectively, with 15 bases between them. This CDR3 has 16 residues. Looked up from germline, CDR1 is LNHDA and CDR2 is SQIVND (reference sequence). The CDR3 region is CASSIQTGAPNQPQHF. CDR3 in DNA: TGTGCCAGTAGTATACAAACGGGGGCTCCGAATCAGCCCCAGCATTTT.

The rearrangement links TRBV19 to TRBJ2-3; TRBD2 is a possible D gene (6 bases). Germline V gene sequence: CDR1 LNHDA, CDR2 SQIVND (reference sequence). The CDR3 is 15 residues long. Trimming took 3 bases from V and 3 from J, leaving 13 bases between them. For the CDR3, the DNA is TGTGCCAGTAGTATCGGAGGACTATTGACAGATACGCAGTATTTT. Amino acids: CASSIGGLLTDTQYF.

This clone came up a few times. The chain uses TRBV19 and TRBJ1-3; a possible D gene is TRBD1 (5 bases). CDR3 length equals 14 residues. CDR1 and CDR2 from the germline V gene are LNHDA and SQIVND (reference sequence). Trimming shortened V by 7 bases and J by 1 base, and 11 bases separated the two germline ends. The CDR3 sequence is CASNRRGSGNTIYF. The DNA of the CDR3 is TGTGCCAGTAACCGGCGGGGGTCTGGAAACACCATATATTTT.

This chain links TRBV5-1 with TRBJ1-6, with TRBD1 matching over 7 bases. V was clipped by 3 bases and J by 2 bases; unmatched bases: 8. CDR1 SGHRS and CDR2 YFSETQ come from the germline V gene. This CDR3 contains 17 residues. The CDR3 is CASSYSRDRTYNSPLHF. The CDR3, as DNA: TGCGCCAGCAGCTACTCAAGGGACAGAACCTATAATTCACCCCTCCACTTT.

The gene calls are TRBV7-2 and TRBJ1-1; D gene ambiguous. Germline V gives CDR1 SGHTA, CDR2 FQGNSA. Trimming stripped 5 bases from V and 3 bases from J, with 16 bases between. The CDR3 is 15 residues long. The CDR3 loop reads CASSLSPFSDTEAFF. For the CDR3, the DNA is TGTGCCAGCAGCCTTTCACCCTTTAGTGACACTGAAGCTTTCTTT. Looking up the rest from reference TRBV7-2 and TRBJ1-1 gives the full variable domain: GAGVSQSPSNKVTEKGKDVELRCDPISGHTALYWYRQSLGQGLEFLIYFQGNSAPDKSGLPSDRFSAERTGGSVSTLTIQRTQQEDSAVYLCASSLSPFSDTEAFFGQGTRLTVV.

The rearrangement uses TRBV11-3 and TRBJ2-2, with 12 nucleotides matching TRBD1. The V segment lost 5 bases and the J segment 6 bases; nucleotides outside the gene matches: 4. The germline gives CDR1 SGHNT, CDR2 YENEEA. CDR3 length: 15 residues. CDR3 DNA: TGTGCCAGCAGCAGGGGGACAGGGGGCGCCGGGGAGCTGTTTTTT. This codes for CASSRGTGGAGELFF.

V and J are TRBV7-2 and TRBJ1-2, with TRBD1 as a possible D gene (6 bases). This CDR3 is built from 14 residues. The germline gives CDR1 SGHTA, CDR2 FQGNSA. Trimming cost V 3 bases and J 8 bases, with 16 bases left between them. The CDR3 loop is CASSLSGAGEGYTF. CDR3 nucleotide sequence: TGTGCCAGCAGCTTGAGCGGGGCAGGGGAGGGCTACACCTTC.

The rearrangement uses TRBV24-1 and TRBJ2-1; TRBD2 matches at 8 bases. Per germline, CDR1 KGHDR and CDR2 SFDVKD. The CDR3 runs to 13 residues. V was pared by 7 bases and J by 5 bases, with 3 bases of the junction left unmatched. The CDR3 here is CATRGLGNNEQFF. DNA of the CDR3: TGTGCCACCAGGGGACTAGGAAACAATGAGCAGTTCTTC.

The rearrangement links TRBV27 to TRBJ2-7; 8 nucleotides agree with TRBD2. V shed 2 bases, J shed 4 bases, and the junction held 13 bases outside the gene matches. The CDR3 is 17 amino acids. The germline CDR1 and CDR2 sequences are MNHEY and SMNVEV (reference sequence). The CDR3 loop is CASSLAFRAGVMYEQYF. CDR3 DNA sequence: TGTGCCAGCAGTTTAGCTTTTAGAGCGGGAGTTATGTACGAGCAGTACTTC.

This sequence joins TRBV9 and TRBJ2-2; possibly TRBD1 for D (6 bases). This CDR3 is built from 15 residues. The V and J ends lost 0 bases and 4 bases respectively, with 10 bases between them. CDR1 is SGDLS and CDR2 is YYNGEE in the germline V gene. The CDR3 sequence: CASSVEGGATGELFF. DNA for the CDR3: TGTGCCAGCAGCGTAGAAGGGGGAGCCACCGGGGAGCTGTTTTTT.

The chain couples TRBV19 to TRBJ1-4, with D unresolved. Deletions cut 6 bases from V and 2 bases from J, with 16 bases between. The germline gives CDR1 LNHDA, CDR2 SQIVND (reference sequence). The CDR3 loop spans 16 amino acids. DNA for the CDR3: TGTGCCAGTAGCCGAGGTGTAGTGGGCACTAATGAAAAACTGTTTTTT. This codes for CASSRGVVGTNEKLFF. The variable domain in full, with the rest retrieved from reference TRBV19 and TRBJ1-4, is DGGITQSPKYLFRKEGQNVTLSCEQNLNHDAMYWYRQDPGQGLRLIYYSQIVNDFQKGDIAEGYSVSREKKESFPLTVTSAQKNPTAFYLCASSRGVVGTNEKLFFGSGTQLSVL.